The clone carrying this TCR beta chain has only a few counts. What it binds is not known. Stimulus-free culture yielded autoproliferating CFSE-dim and non-proliferating CFSE-high T cells, each sequenced separately. Pooled replicate wells came from 50 million to 60 million CFSE-labeled PBMCs cultured 7 days without stimulus. Assay used: immunoSEQ multiplex PCR; TCRdb lists only in-frame clones, some missing. This sample carries under 50,000 clones, about four fifths of them seen once, and the ten largest clones take 0.9% to 1.3%. The germline CDR1 and CDR2 sequences are SGHNT and YENEEA. Between the trimmed V and J ends, which lost 3 bases and 4 bases, there was a span of 7 bases. The CDR3 extends over 12 amino acids. This sample is drawn from a study of memory B cells and T cells in multiple sclerosis.

The specimen was PBMCs from blood kept in culture. The chain couples TRBV11-3 to TRBJ2-7; D is unclear. This sequence originates from a human donor with multiple sclerosis. The CDR3 is CASSLNVYEQYF. CDR3 nucleotides: TGTGCCAGCAGCTTGAACGTGTACGAGCAGTACTTC.